These T cell receptor beta chains were read from a single sample in a study of PD-L1 blockade in urothelial cancer. TCRdb's table, derived via immunoSEQ multiplex PCR, lists solely in-frame clones and lacks some. Here the sample spans 70,000 to 85,000 clones, 90% being singletons. The specimen was PBMCs, collected around atezolizumab (anti-PD-L1) treatment. Receptor source: a man aged 70 or older with urothelial cancer. The CDR3 runs from the conserved cysteine through the conserved F or W. Fields, in order: clone size, D gene, V gene, J gene, CDR3 DNA, CDR3 protein. The D gene is left open where the match is weak. Some rows mark clone size as missing; the rest say once, few, many or name a class of expanded clone.

clone_size: .; d_call: TRBD2; v_call: TRBV6-5; j_call: TRBJ2-7; cdr3_nt: TGTGCCAGCAGTTCTAGCGGGGGGTACGAGCAGTACTTC; cdr3_aa: CASSSSGGYEQYF
clone_size: once; d_call: .; v_call: TRBV30; j_call: TRBJ2-3; cdr3_nt: TGTGCCTGGGGACTCGCAACAGATACGCAGTATTTT; cdr3_aa: CAWGLATDTQYF
clone_size: .; d_call: TRBD1; v_call: TRBV13; j_call: TRBJ2-5; cdr3_nt: TGTGCCAGCAGCTCCCGACAGGGATCCAGGACCCAGTACTTC; cdr3_aa: CASSSRQGSRTQYF
clone_size: .; d_call: TRBD2; v_call: TRBV15; j_call: TRBJ2-2; cdr3_nt: TGTGCCACCAGCAGAGAAGTGACTAGCGGTACCGGGGAGCTGTTTTTT; cdr3_aa: CATSREVTSGTGELFF
clone_size: .; d_call: .; v_call: TRBV9; j_call: TRBJ2-1; cdr3_nt: TGTGCCAGCAGCGTAGCTACAGGGGGAGGGAATGAGCAGTTCTTC; cdr3_aa: CASSVATGGGNEQFF
clone_size: .; d_call: .; v_call: TRBV2; j_call: TRBJ2-1; cdr3_nt: TGTGCCAGCAGTGAAGGCAACTATGACAATGAGCAGTTCTTC; cdr3_aa: CASSEGNYDNEQFF
clone_size: .; d_call: TRBD1; v_call: TRBV19; j_call: TRBJ1-5; cdr3_nt: TGTGCCAGTAGTATAGGACAGGGTTACGATCAGCCCCAGCATTTT; cdr3_aa: CASSIGQGYDQPQHF
clone_size: few; d_call: TRBD2; v_call: TRBV19; j_call: TRBJ2-1; cdr3_nt: TGTGCCAGTAGTATAAAGACTAGCGGGACCCACAATGAGCAGTTCTTC; cdr3_aa: CASSIKTSGTHNEQFF
clone_size: .; d_call: .; v_call: TRBV5-6; j_call: TRBJ1-5; cdr3_nt: TGTGCCAGCAGCTTGGAAGGAACAGGCAATCAGCCCCAGCATTTT; cdr3_aa: CASSLEGTGNQPQHF
clone_size: .; d_call: TRBD1; v_call: TRBV5-6; j_call: TRBJ2-1; cdr3_nt: TGTGCCAGCGGCTGGGGGACAGGGGATGATTTCTTC; cdr3_aa: CASGWGTGDDFF
clone_size: .; d_call: TRBD2; v_call: TRBV6-5; j_call: TRBJ2-7; cdr3_nt: TGTGCCAGCAGGGGACTAGCGGGAGGCTCCTACGAGCAGTACTTC; cdr3_aa: CASRGLAGGSYEQYF
clone_size: .; d_call: TRBD2; v_call: TRBV19; j_call: TRBJ2-1; cdr3_nt: TGTGCCAGTAGTATAAGCGGGAGGACGAATGAGCAGTTCTTC; cdr3_aa: CASSISGRTNEQFF
clone_size: once; d_call: .; v_call: TRBV27; j_call: TRBJ2-2; cdr3_nt: TGTGCCAGCAGTTTATTAGCTAGAGACGGGGAGCTGTTTTTT; cdr3_aa: CASSLLARDGELFF
clone_size: .; d_call: .; v_call: TRBV6-1; j_call: TRBJ2-3; cdr3_nt: TGTGCCAGCAGTCTCGGGATTTTCACCACAGATACGCAGTATTTT; cdr3_aa: CASSLGIFTTDTQYF
clone_size: .; d_call: .; v_call: TRBV7-3; j_call: TRBJ1-1; cdr3_nt: TGTGCCAGCAGCACCACAGTGAACACTGAAGCTTTCTTT; cdr3_aa: CASSTTVNTEAFF
clone_size: .; d_call: .; v_call: TRBV28; j_call: TRBJ2-1; cdr3_nt: TGTGCCAGCAGCTCTATAGAGCGGGTAAACAATGAGCAGTTCTTC; cdr3_aa: CASSSIERVNNEQFF
clone_size: .; d_call: TRBD2; v_call: TRBV11-3; j_call: TRBJ2-2; cdr3_nt: TGTGCCAGCAGCTTAGAACTAGCGGGAGCTGCCGGGGAGCTGTTTTTT; cdr3_aa: CASSLELAGAAGELFF
clone_size: .; d_call: TRBD1; v_call: TRBV28; j_call: TRBJ2-2; cdr3_nt: TGTGCCAGCAGCTATCATTACAGGGGGCGCAACACCGGGGAGCTGTTTTTT; cdr3_aa: CASSYHYRGRNTGELFF
clone_size: .; d_call: .; v_call: TRBV18; j_call: TRBJ2-7; cdr3_nt: TGTGCCAGCTCACACCAATCAGGGTCACGCGAGCAGTACTTC; cdr3_aa: CASSHQSGSREQYF
clone_size: .; d_call: TRBD1; v_call: TRBV6-1; j_call: TRBJ2-7; cdr3_nt: TGTGCCAGCAGTGAAGGGGGACAGGGGACCTACGAGCAGTACTTC; cdr3_aa: CASSEGGQGTYEQYF
clone_size: .; d_call: .; v_call: TRBV21-1; j_call: TRBJ2-7; cdr3_nt: TGTGCCAGCAGCAAAGGGGTCTTGGGCAGCTCCTACGAGCAGTACTTC; cdr3_aa: CASSKGVLGSSYEQYF